A single sample is the source of the 21 T cell receptor beta chains below, sequenced in a study of spatial heterogeneity in lung cancer. From the 5' RACE reads, TCRdb called clonotypes with MiXCR, one entry per CDR3 protein. The sample lists 50,000 to 60,000 distinct CDR3 sequences; less than 9% were seen once. Noted time point: blood at routine non-recurrence follow-up after resection. Whole RNA came from tumor, nontumor lung or frozen PBMC and was sequenced without being sorted. This specimen was PBMCs, taken at follow-up. Receptors originate from a female donor with early-stage non-small cell lung cancer.

The chain recombines TRBV7-8 with TRBJ1-2; 12 bases line up with TRBD1. Trimming at V came to 8 bases and at J to 3 bases, leaving 1 base not matched to a gene. CDR1 and CDR2 (germline): SGHVS, FQNEAQ. This CDR3 is 13 amino acids long. CDR3 sequence reads: CASGTGGDYGYTF. The DNA for the CDR3 is TGTGCCAGCGGGACAGGGGGCGACTATGGCTACACCTTC.

This clonotype was seen many times. The CDR3 sequence is CASSSRDFNTGELFF. As DNA, the CDR3 is TGTGCCAGCAGCTCTAGGGACTTTAACACCGGGGAGCTGTTTTTT. This chain joins TRBV7-9 and TRBJ2-2; D may be TRBD2 (6 bases). Per the germline V gene, CDR1 is SEHNR and CDR2 is FQNEAQ (reference sequence). The CDR3 loop spans 15 amino acids. V was clipped by 4 bases and J by 2 bases, with 11 bases between them. Filled out from reference TRBV7-9 and TRBJ2-2, the complete variable domain reads DTGVSQNPRHKITKRGQNVTFRCDPISEHNRLYWYRQTLGQGPEFLTYFQNEAQLEKSRLLSDRFSAERPKGSFSTLEIQRTEQGDSAMYLCASSSRDFNTGELFFGEGSRLTVL.

This clonotype was picked up many times. J is TRBJ1-5 and V is TRBV11-2; D is possibly TRBD1 (6 bases). With 0 bases removed from V and 2 bases from J, the gap between germline ends came to 17 bases. The CDR3 has 18 residues. Per germline, CDR1 SGHAT and CDR2 FQNNGV. CDR3 coding DNA: TGTGCCAGCAGCTTAGATTTAGGTCAGGGGTGGGGCAATCAGCCCCAGCATTTT. Translating gives CASSLDLGQGWGNQPQHF.

In this sample, this clonotype turned up a few times. The J gene is TRBJ2-2, the V gene TRBV27; D is possibly TRBD2 (7 bases). V lost 3 bases, J lost 7 bases, and 15 bases lay in between. Germline V CDR1 and CDR2: MNHEY, SMNVEV (reference sequence). This CDR3 region has 15 residues. CDR3 sequence: CASSFPRGGGGELFF. The DNA for the CDR3 is TGTGCCAGCAGTTTCCCTAGGGGGGGCGGCGGGGAGCTGTTTTTT.

V usage is TRBV19 and J usage is TRBJ2-5; the match to TRBD2 covers 7 bases. The V gene end was trimmed by 8 bases and the J gene end by 2 bases; junction bases not matched to a gene: 8. Germline CDR1 reads LNHDA; CDR2 reads SQIVND (reference sequence). The CDR3 totals 14 residues. CDR3 in amino acids: CASDGGGYQETQYF. The CDR3 DNA reads TGTGCCAGTGACGGCGGGGGATATCAAGAGACCCAGTACTTC.

This clonotype was detected many times. The chain links TRBV10-3 to TRBJ1-2; 7 positions match TRBD1. The CDR3 is 14 residues long. With 6 bases clipped from V and 3 bases from J, the junction kept 7 bases outside the gene matches. Germline CDR1 ENHRY, CDR2 SYGVKD. This CDR3 is CAISGQELDYGYTF. CDR3 bases: TGTGCCATCAGCGGACAGGAGCTCGACTATGGCTACACCTTC.

This clonotype was found a few times. The genes are TRBV25-1 and TRBJ2-5; 7 nucleotides line up with TRBD2. Germline lookup yields CDR1 MGHDK and CDR2 SYGVNS. Losses at the gene ends were 3 bases for V and 2 bases for J; bases not matched to a gene: 12. The CDR3 runs to 17 residues. CDR3 DNA sequence: TGTGCCAGCAGTGACGACACCGGGACTACCTTACAAGAGACCCAGTACTTC. Its translation: CASSDDTGTTLQETQYF. The full variable domain, completed using reference TRBV25-1 and TRBJ2-5, is EADIYQTPRYLVIGTGKKITLECSQTMGHDKMYWYQQDPGMELHLIHYSYGVNSTEKGDLSSESTVSRIRTEHFPLTLESARPSHTSQYLCASSDDTGTTLQETQYFGPGTRLLVL.

This clonotype was recorded at least ten times. The genes are TRBV7-2 and TRBJ2-3; D unclear. Deletions cut 3 bases from V and 10 bases from J, with 11 bases between. From germline, CDR1 is SGHTA and CDR2 FQGNSA. The CDR3 is 12 residues long. The CDR3 sequence is CASSFPSTPQYF. The DNA for the CDR3 is TGTGCCAGCAGCTTCCCTAGTACGCCGCAGTATTTT. Complete variable domain (other parts from reference TRBV7-2 and TRBJ2-3): GAGVSQSPSNKVTEKGKDVELRCDPISGHTALYWYRQSLGQGLEFLIYFQGNSAPDKSGLPSDRFSAERTGGSVSTLTIQRTQQEDSAVYLCASSFPSTPQYFGPGTRLTVL.

In this sample, this clonotype turned up a few times. The CDR3, as DNA: TGTGCCAGCAGTTATTCCCGGATGTATAGCAATCAGCCCCAGCATTTT. Its protein product is CASSYSRMYSNQPQHF. The J gene is TRBJ1-5, the V gene TRBV6-5; D remains unclear. V was clipped by 3 bases and J by 0 bases, with 12 bases between them. CDR3 length: 16 residues. CDR1 is MNHEY and CDR2 is SVGAGI in the germline V gene.

This clonotype appeared many times. V usage is TRBV24-1 and J usage is TRBJ2-1; D is perhaps TRBD1 (5 bases). Germline CDR1 is KGHDR and CDR2 is SFDVKD. Trimming took 1 base from V and 5 from J, leaving 11 bases between them. This CDR3 has 15 residues. As DNA, the CDR3 is TGTGCCACCAGTGATTTAGGGGTAACGAACAATGAGCAGTTCTTC. It translates to CATSDLGVTNNEQFF.

This clonotype was found many times. The CDR3 is CASSVEGWEGETQYF. CDR3 bases: TGTGCCAGCAGCGTAGAAGGCTGGGAAGGAGAGACCCAGTACTTC. This rearrangement joins TRBV9 to TRBJ2-5; D unresolved. V gave up 0 bases and J gave up 4 bases, with 13 bases separating them. The CDR3 consists of 15 residues. Germline V CDR1 and CDR2: SGDLS, YYNGEE.

This chain connects TRBV30 to TRBJ2-2, with D maybe TRBD2 (5 bases). Deletions cut 0 bases from V and 4 bases from J, with 15 bases between. CDR1 and CDR2 (germline): GTSNPN, SVGIG (reference sequence). The CDR3 runs to 16 residues. As DNA, the CDR3 is TGTGCCTGGAGTGTACCTCTAGCCGTCCGCACCGGGGAGCTGTTTTTT. Its translation: CAWSVPLAVRTGELFF.

Notes on this clonotype: This may come from a read error, since a much larger clone is one base off. The chain uses TRBV2 and TRBJ2-3; no clear D gene. The germline V gene has CDR1 SNHLY and CDR2 FYNNEI. The CDR3 length is 11 residues. CDR3 region: CVSSITDTQYF. In nucleotides, the CDR3 is TGTGTCAGCAGCATAACAGATACGCAGTATTTT.

V gene TRBV14 combines with J gene TRBJ2-2, with TRBD1 matching 8 bases. The CDR3 loop spans 15 amino acids. Per the germline V gene, CDR1 is SGHDN and CDR2 is FVKESK. The V gene end was trimmed by 4 bases and the J gene end by 6 bases; junction bases not matched to a gene: 7. The CDR3, as DNA: TGTGCCAGCAGCCTGATAGGGACAGGCCCCGGGGAGCTGTTTTTT. Its protein is CASSLIGTGPGELFF.

In its sample, this clonotype was seen many times. The chain uses TRBV5-1 and TRBJ2-3; possibly TRBD1 for D (7 bases). Germline V lookup: CDR1 SGHRS, CDR2 YFSETQ. With 3 bases removed from V and 4 bases from J, the gap between germline ends came to 12 bases. CDR3 length equals 14 residues. CDR3 nucleotide sequence: TGCGCCAGCAGCTCAGCAGGGGGGCCAGATACGCAGTATTTT. It codes for CASSSAGGPDTQYF.

This clonotype has a handful of counts. This chain uses TRBV12-3 or TRBV12-4 with TRBJ1-3, with unresolved D. V lost 6 bases to trimming and J lost 3 bases, with 9 bases between them. The length of the CDR3 is 13 residues. The CDR3 spells CASRNSFGNTIYF. For the CDR3, the DNA is TGTGCCAGCAGAAACAGCTTTGGAAACACCATATATTTT.

The V gene is TRBV5-1, the J gene TRBJ1-2, with TRBD1 matching over 12 bases. CDR1 is SGHRS, CDR2 YFSETQ, per germline. With 4 bases clipped from V and 8 bases from J, the junction kept 9 bases outside the gene matches. The CDR3 loop spans 15 amino acids. The CDR3 is CASSPRGQGAPGYTF. The DNA of the CDR3 is TGCGCCAGCAGCCCCCGGGGACAGGGGGCCCCGGGCTACACCTTC.

This clonotype has a count of ten or more. The chain couples TRBV7-6 to TRBJ1-6; tentative D call: TRBD1 (6 bases). CDR3 length: 16 amino acids. V gave up 1 base and J gave up 9 bases, with 16 bases separating them. Germline V CDR1 and CDR2: SGHVS, FNYEAQ. CDR3 residues: CASSLVQDSGTSPLHF. The CDR3 bases are TGTGCCAGCAGCTTAGTTCAGGACAGTGGAACTTCACCCCTCCACTTT.

This chain connects TRBV12-5 to TRBJ2-2; 7 bases agree with TRBD1. The V and J ends lost 4 bases and 2 bases, in that order; junction bases with no gene match: 7. The CDR3 extends over 16 amino acids. The germline gives CDR1 LGHNT, CDR2 FRNRAP. CDR3 in amino acids: CASGSTGARNTGELFF. In DNA form, the CDR3 reads TGTGCTAGTGGTTCAACAGGGGCCCGTAACACCGGGGAGCTGTTTTTT. The whole variable domain, remainder taken from reference TRBV12-5 and TRBJ2-2, is DARVTQTPRHKVTEMGQEVTMRCQPILGHNTVFWYRQTMMQGLELLAYFRNRAPLDDSGMPKDRFSAEMPDATLATLKIQPSEPRDSAVYFCASGSTGARNTGELFFGEGSRLTVL.

This clonotype was picked up many times. This sequence joins TRBV19 and TRBJ1-5; D ambiguous. The germline CDR1 and CDR2 sequences are LNHDA and SQIVND (reference sequence). The ends were cut back, 6 bases at V and 2 bases at J, with 20 bases in the middle. There are 17 residues in the CDR3. The CDR3 DNA is TGTGCCAGTAGCTCTCGTCTCGTTGCAAATGGCAATCAGCCCCAGCATTTT. Amino acid sequence: CASSSRLVANGNQPQHF.

As for this clonotype: A much larger clone is a single base away; this may be a read error. The chain carries TRBV7-9 and TRBJ2-7; possibly TRBD2 for D (6 bases). Per the germline V gene, CDR1 is SEHNR and CDR2 is FQNEAQ (reference sequence). CDR3 length: 13 residues. V was trimmed by 4 bases and J by 13 bases, leaving 20 bases between them. CDR3 region: CASSSGTGGRRYF. For the CDR3, the DNA is TGTGCCAGCAGCTCGGGGACTGGAGGGCGGCGCTACTTC.